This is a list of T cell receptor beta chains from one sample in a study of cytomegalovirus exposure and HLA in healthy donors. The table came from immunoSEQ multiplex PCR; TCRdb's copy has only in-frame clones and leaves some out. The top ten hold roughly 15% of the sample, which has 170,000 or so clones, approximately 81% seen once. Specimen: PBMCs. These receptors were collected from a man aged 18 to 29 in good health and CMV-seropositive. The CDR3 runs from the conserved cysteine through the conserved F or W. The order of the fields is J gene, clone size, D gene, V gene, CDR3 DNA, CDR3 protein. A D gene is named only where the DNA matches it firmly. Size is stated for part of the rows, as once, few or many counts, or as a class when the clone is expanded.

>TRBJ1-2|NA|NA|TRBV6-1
TGTGCCAGCGATGACAGGTTCGGCTATGGCTACACCTTC
CASDDRFGYGYTF
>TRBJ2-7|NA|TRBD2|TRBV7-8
TGTGCCAGCAGCCAAACTAGCGCCTCTCGCGAGCAGTACTTC
CASSQTSASREQYF
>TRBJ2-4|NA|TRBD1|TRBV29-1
TGCAGCGTTATGACAGGGGAGATAAACATTCAGTACTTC
CSVMTGEINIQYF
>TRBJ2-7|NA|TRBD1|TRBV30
TGTGCCTGGAGCAGTGCTACAGGGGACGAGCAGTACTTC
CAWSSATGDEQYF
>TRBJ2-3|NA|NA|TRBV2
TGTGCCAGCATCGAGGGTCCCAACCTAAACACAGATACGCAGTATTTT
CASIEGPNLNTDTQYF
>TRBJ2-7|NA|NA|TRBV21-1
TGTGCCAGCAGCAGGGACGGGACAGAGGATTACTACGAGCAGTACTTC
CASSRDGTEDYYEQYF
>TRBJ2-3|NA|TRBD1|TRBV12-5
TGTGCTAGTGGTATGGGGACAGGCAGCACAGATACGCAGTATTTT
CASGMGTGSTDTQYF
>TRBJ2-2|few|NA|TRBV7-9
TGTGCCAGCAGCTTAGAAGCTGGGGAGCTGTTTTTT
CASSLEAGELFF
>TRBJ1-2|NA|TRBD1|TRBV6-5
TGTGCCAGTCGGGACAGCTATGGCTACACCTTC
CASRDSYGYTF
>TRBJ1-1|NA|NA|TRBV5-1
TGCGCCAGCAGCTACGACACTTCGAACACTGAAGCTTTCTTT
CASSYDTSNTEAFF
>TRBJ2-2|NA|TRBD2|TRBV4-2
TGTGCCAGCAGCCTTAGCGGGGGCAACACCGGGGAGCTGTTTTTT
CASSLSGGNTGELFF
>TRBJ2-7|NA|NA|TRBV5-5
TGTGCCAGCACCCAAACGGAGTACGAGCAGTACTTC
CASTQTEYEQYF
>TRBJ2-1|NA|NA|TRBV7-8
TGTGCCAGCAGCCCGGGGGAGGGGGGCTCCTACAATGAGCAGTTCTTC
CASSPGEGGSYNEQFF
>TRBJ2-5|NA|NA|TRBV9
TGTGCCAGCATCTCAGCAGGAGGCGAAAAGGAGACCCAGTACTTC
CASISAGGEKETQYF
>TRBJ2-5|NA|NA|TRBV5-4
TGTGCCAGCACCCCGGGACTCCAAGAGACCCAGTACTTC
CASTPGLQETQYF
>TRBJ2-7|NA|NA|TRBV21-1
TGTGCCAGCAGCAAAGGGAGGGACAGCGGGAGGCTGCACTACGAGCAGTACTTC
CASSKGRDSGRLHYEQYF
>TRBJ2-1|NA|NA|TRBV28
TGTGCCAGCAGTTTGACAGGGGAGGGGCAGTTCTTC
CASSLTGEGQFF
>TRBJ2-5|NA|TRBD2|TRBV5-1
TGCGCCAGCAGCTTGGGGGGACTAGCGGAAGAGACCCAGTACTTC
CASSLGGLAEETQYF
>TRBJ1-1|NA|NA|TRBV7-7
TGTGCCAGCAGCTTACAGGAGAACACTGAAGCTTTCTTT
CASSLQENTEAFF
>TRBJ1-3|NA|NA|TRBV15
TGTGCCACCAGCAGCCAAAGCGGGTGGAGGGAAAACACCATATATTTT
CATSSQSGWRENTIYF
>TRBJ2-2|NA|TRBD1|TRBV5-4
TGTGCCAGCTACTCGACGGGACAGGGAAGCTCCGGGGAGCTGTTTTTT
CASYSTGQGSSGELFF
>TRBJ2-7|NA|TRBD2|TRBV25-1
TGTGCCAGCAGTGATGGGATTAGCGGGAGTTACGAGCAGTACTTC
CASSDGISGSYEQYF
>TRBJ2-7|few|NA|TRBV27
TGTGCCAGCAGTTTTGGAACAGGGAGCTACGAGCAGTACTTC
CASSFGTGSYEQYF
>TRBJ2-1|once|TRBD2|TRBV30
TGTGCCTGGAGGAGACTAGCGGGAGTGTCCTACAATGAGCAGTTCTTC
CAWRRLAGVSYNEQFF
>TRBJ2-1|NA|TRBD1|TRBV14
TGTGCCAGCAGCCGAATGACAGGGAAGGGGTACAATGAGCAGTTCTTC
CASSRMTGKGYNEQFF
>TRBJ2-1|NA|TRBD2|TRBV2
TGTGCCAGCAGTCCGACTAGCGGGGGGTACAATGAGCAGTTCTTC
CASSPTSGGYNEQFF
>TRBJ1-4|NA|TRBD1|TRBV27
TGTGCCAGCCATCCGACAGGGTCAACGACGGCTAATGAAAAACTGTTTTTT
CASHPTGSTTANEKLFF
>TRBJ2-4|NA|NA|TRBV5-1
TGCGCCAGCAGCTTGTCCTCCGACGGGACTCTAGCCAAAAACATTCAGTACTTC
CASSLSSDGTLAKNIQYF